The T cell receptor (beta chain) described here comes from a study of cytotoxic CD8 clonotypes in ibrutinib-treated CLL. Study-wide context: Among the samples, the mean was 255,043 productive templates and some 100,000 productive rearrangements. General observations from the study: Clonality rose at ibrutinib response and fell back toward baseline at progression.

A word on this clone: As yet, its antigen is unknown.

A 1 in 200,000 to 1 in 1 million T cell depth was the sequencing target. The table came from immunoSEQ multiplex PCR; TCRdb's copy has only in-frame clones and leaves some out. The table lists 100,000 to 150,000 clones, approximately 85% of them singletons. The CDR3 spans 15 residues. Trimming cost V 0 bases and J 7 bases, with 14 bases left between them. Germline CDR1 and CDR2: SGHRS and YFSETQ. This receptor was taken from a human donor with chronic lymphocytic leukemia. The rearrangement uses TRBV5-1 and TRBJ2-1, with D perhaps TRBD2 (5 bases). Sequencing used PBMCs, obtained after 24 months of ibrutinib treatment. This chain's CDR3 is CASSLGNGRGNEQFF. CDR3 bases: TGCGCCAGCAGCTTGGGCAATGGTCGGGGAAATGAGCAGTTCTTC.